The rows below give T cell receptor beta chains drawn from one sample of a study of regulatory T cells in long-lasting Graves disease. TCRdb fed the multiplex PCR reads into MiXCR, producing one record per CDR3 protein. The sample contains 360,000 or so distinct CDR3 sequences, about a sixth of which appear only once. These data also formed part of another study, on T cells in Graves' hyperthyroidism and ophthalmopathy.

Sample: peripheral blood mononuclear cells (PBMCs), taken at new diagnosis, from a patient treated with antithyroid drugs. All receptors come from a man aged 35-49 years with Graves disease. The conserved cysteine and the conserved F or W are not part of the CDR3 here. Each record gives: D gene, V gene, J gene, CDR3 protein. D genes are given only for firm matches.

-	TRBV20-1	TRBJ1-1	SPSRVCDTEAF
-	TRBV29-1	TRBJ1-1	SVVKGREAF
TRBD1	TRBV28	TRBJ1-1	ASSLQGAKSTEAF
TRBD1	TRBV28	TRBJ1-5	ASRQGINNQPQH
-	TRBV27	TRBJ1-3	ASSFLAPIGAGENSGNTIY
-	TRBV11-3	TRBJ2-1	ASSPKGPYNEQF
-	TRBV12-3/TRBV12-4	TRBJ1-2	ASSYGTGSGDYGYT
TRBD2	TRBV11-2	TRBJ2-5	ASSSGLVETQY
TRBD2	TRBV3-1	TRBJ2-2	ASSQDKTSGVTGELF
TRBD2	TRBV12-3/TRBV12-4	TRBJ2-1	ASSLAASGGSYNEQF
TRBD1	TRBV15	TRBJ2-2	ATSRGDSQNTGELF
-	TRBV5-1	TRBJ2-2	ASSLPIGGTVAGELF
-	TRBV6-1	TRBJ1-5	ASSLRAGLEGYGQPQH